This T cell receptor beta chain was captured by sequencing in a study of T cell responses to AZD1222 COVID-19 vaccine. Study findings and constraints: Just six AZD1222 recipients were seropositive at baseline. Repertoires were obtained solely post-peak T cell response.

The assay was immunoSEQ multiplex PCR, and TCRdb's table has in-frame clones only and misses some. The sample holds about 120,000 clones, 88% seen once. This CDR3 contains 12 residues. V was trimmed by 3 bases and J by 2 bases, leaving 2 bases between them. Germline V CDR1 and CDR2: MNHNS, SASEGT. On this clone: Its antigen is currently unknown.

This sequence originates from an adult who received the AZD1222 COVID-19 vaccine. Sequencing was performed on peripheral blood, taken 28 days after the second AZD1222 dose. This rearrangement joins TRBV6-1 to TRBJ1-5; D is unclear. The CDR3 nucleotides are TGTGCCAGCAGTGACGGCAATCAGCCCCAGCATTTT. It codes for CASSDGNQPQHF.